The rows below give T cell receptor beta chains drawn from one sample of a study of vaccination and CD4 T cells after COVID-19. TCRdb redid the calling of the PCR reads with MiXCR, one entry per CDR3 protein. The repertoire has around 13,000 distinct CDR3 sequences, 27% of them found once; the top ten carry around 8%. What these receptors recognize is not known. Sequencing was performed on CD4+ T cells from blood, cultured in vitro. The receptors were gathered from a human donor who had recovered from COVID-19. The CDR3 runs from the conserved cysteine through the conserved F or W. D genes are given only for firm matches. Part of the rows lack a size; the others show once, few, many or a class for expanded clones.

>TRBD1|TRBV19|TRBJ1-2|few
TGTGCCAGCCTAAGATTACAGGACAGGGCCTACACCTTC
CASLRLQDRAYTF
>TRBD2|TRBV6-1|TRBJ2-1|.
TGTGCCAGCAGAACTAGCGAGCGACCCTACAATGAGCAGTTCTTC
CASRTSERPYNEQFF
>.|TRBV5-8|TRBJ1-1|.
TGTGCCAGCATAAGGACGTGGACTGAAGCTTTCTTT
CASIRTWTEAFF
>.|TRBV27|TRBJ2-1|few
TGTGCCAGCAGTTTATATCTGGGTAGCTCCTACAATGAGCAGTTCTTC
CASSLYLGSSYNEQFF
>.|TRBV12-3/TRBV12-4|TRBJ1-2|.
TGTGCCAGCAGCCCGGACAGCGTCCTTGCCTGCACCTTC
CASSPDSVLACTF
>TRBD1|TRBV19|TRBJ2-7|.
TGTGCCAGTAGGCTCGGGACAGACCTATCCTACGAGCAGTACTTC
CASRLGTDLSYEQYF
>TRBD1|TRBV2|TRBJ1-4|.
TGTGCCAGCAGGGGGGTGGACAGGACTTCGATAAAACTGTTTTTT
CASRGVDRTSIKLFF
>.|TRBV29-1|TRBJ2-5|.
TGCAGCTCTTCCCTCGGCGGGGAGACCCAGTACTTC
CSSSLGGETQYF
>.|TRBV10-3|TRBJ1-5|few
TGTGCCATCAGTGATCTGGGTGGTAGCAATCAGCCCCAGCATTTT
CAISDLGGSNQPQHF
>TRBD2|TRBV6-1|TRBJ2-1|.
TGTGCCAGCAGAACTAGCGGGCGACCCTACAATGAGCAGTTCTTC
CASRTSGRPYNEQFF
>.|TRBV12-5|TRBJ2-7|few
TGTGCTAGTGGGTCCCGGCCCCTTAGTCAAAGGGAGCAGTACTTC
CASGSRPLSQREQYF
>.|TRBV4-3|TRBJ1-1|.
TGCGCCAGCAGCCGATCGATACCCGACAGAGCTGCAACCCTGAACACTGAAGCTTTCTTT
CASSRSIPDRAATLNTEAFF
>TRBD1|TRBV2|TRBJ2-2|few
TGTGCCAGCAGACAGGGGGCGAGCACCGGGGAGCTGTTTTTT
CASRQGASTGELFF
>.|TRBV6-1|TRBJ1-4|.
TGTGCCAGCAGTGAAAGGGGGGGCACCGGGGAGGAAAAACTGTTTTTT
CASSERGGTGEEKLFF
>.|TRBV7-2|TRBJ1-3|.
TGTGCCAGCACCCGGGACCCCGGAAACACCATATATTTT
CASTRDPGNTIYF
>.|TRBV5-4|TRBJ1-1|few
TGTGCCAGCAGCTTGGCCGGGGGGAACCGTGGCACTGAAGCTTTCTTT
CASSLAGGNRGTEAFF
>TRBD2|TRBV5-1|TRBJ2-7|.
TGCGCCAGCAGCTTGACTAGAACGTCTAGCGGGGGTTACGGCCACGAGCAGTACTTC
CASSLTRTSSGGYGHEQYF
>.|TRBV9|TRBJ1-6|.
TGTGCCAGCAGCACTGAACGGGATTCACCCCTCCACTTT
CASSTERDSPLHF
>.|TRBV6-2/TRBV6-3|TRBJ1-2|.
TGTGCCAGCCACTCTGACCGGTTCTATGGCTACACCTTC
CASHSDRFYGYTF
>.|TRBV5-1|TRBJ2-3|few
TGCGCCAGCAGCCTCACGGGACCTCCTATTCTTACAGATACGCAGTATTTT
CASSLTGPPILTDTQYF
>.|TRBV4-3|TRBJ2-2|.
TGCGCCAGCAGCCAAGAAGAAGCCACCGGGGAGCTGTTTTTT
CASSQEEATGELFF
>TRBD2|TRBV30|TRBJ2-3|.
TGTGCCTGGAGACTAGCGGGGGGTACAGATACGCAGTATTTT
CAWRLAGGTDTQYF
>TRBD2|TRBV4-1|TRBJ2-1|.
TGCGCCAGCAGCCAACACTCTAGCGGGGGTTCCTACAATGAGCAGTTCTTC
CASSQHSSGGSYNEQFF